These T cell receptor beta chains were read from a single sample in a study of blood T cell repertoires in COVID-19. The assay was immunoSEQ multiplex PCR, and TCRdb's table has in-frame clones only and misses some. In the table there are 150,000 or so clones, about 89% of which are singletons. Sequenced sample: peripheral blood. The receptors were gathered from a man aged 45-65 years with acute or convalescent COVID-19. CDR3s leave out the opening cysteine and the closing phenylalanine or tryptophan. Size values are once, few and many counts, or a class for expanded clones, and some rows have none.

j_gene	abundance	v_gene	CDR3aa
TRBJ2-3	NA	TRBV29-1	SVAVVGETQY
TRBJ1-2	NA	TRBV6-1	ASSEGSNYGYT
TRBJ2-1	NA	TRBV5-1	ASSPRAGPYNEQF
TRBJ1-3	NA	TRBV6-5	ASSYGGASGNTIY
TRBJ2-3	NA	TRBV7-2	ASSFRAGPDTQY
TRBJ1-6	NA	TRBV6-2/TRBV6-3	ASSYSRTGPSSYNSPLH
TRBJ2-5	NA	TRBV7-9	ASQMERLETQY
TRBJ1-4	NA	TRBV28	ASSTVGGALEKLF
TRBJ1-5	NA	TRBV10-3	AISDRVMNQPQH
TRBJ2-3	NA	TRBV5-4	ASSLSSGTDTQY
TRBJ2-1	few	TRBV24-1	ATSDLPGQGISYNEQF
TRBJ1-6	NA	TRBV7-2	ASSALTGGRSPLH
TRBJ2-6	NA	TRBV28	ASRLTGGSGANVLT